This T cell receptor beta chain was observed in a study of blood T cell repertoires in COVID-19. About the research overall: The United States, Italy and Spain provided the acute and convalescent COVID-19 samples. Sample material is recorded as cDNA or gDNA derived from T cells, B-cell-depleted T cells, or PBMCs.

Cohort 3 donors were reported recovered after two negative PCRs, clearance, or symptom resolution. Method: immunoSEQ multiplex PCR; TCRdb's copy keeps in-frame clones and lacks some. Of roughly 330,000 clones in the sample, approximately 87% were seen once. This CDR3 spans 16 amino acids. The V gene's germline CDR1 is SGHDN and CDR2 FVKESK. The V end was cut by 2 bases, the J end by 6 bases, with 16 bases between. Sequenced input: PBMCs or T cells enriched from blood (not recorded which). V and J are TRBV14 and TRBJ2-2; a weak D match, TRBD1 (6 bases). The sequence came from a woman in her thirties who had recovered from COVID-19. The CDR3: CASSQIQGGWPGELFF. The DNA for the CDR3 is TGTGCCAGCAGCCAAATACAGGGCGGGTGGCCCGGGGAGCTGTTTTTT.